A single sample is the source of the 14 T cell receptor beta chains below, sequenced in a study of PD-1 blockade in mismatch repair-deficient tumors. Repertoires were generated with immunoSEQ multiplex PCR, while TCRdb's copy carries only in-frame clones and drops some. The top ten clones hold about 6% of a sample with some 85,000 clones, more than 80% of them seen once. This sample comprised peripheral blood, obtained 44 weeks after starting pembrolizumab. These receptors were obtained from an adult with mismatch repair-deficient cancer.

The chain links TRBV11-1 to TRBJ2-7, with D possibly TRBD2 on 5 matching bases. The better agreement between TRBJ2-1 and the DNA end casts doubt on the J call. The CDR3 runs 16 residues. CDR1 is SGHAT, CDR2 FQDESV, per germline (reference sequence). CDR3 nucleotides: TGTGCCAGCAGCTCAATGGTAGGGAGTCCCTACAATGAGCAGTTCTTC. This encodes CASSSMVGSPYNEQFF.

The chain is built from TRBV7-9 and TRBJ1-1; the D gene is possibly TRBD1 (6 bases). The CDR3 runs 15 residues. V dropped 3 bases and J dropped 4 bases, with 15 bases sitting between them. Germline-derived CDR1 and CDR2 are SEHNR and FQNEAQ (reference sequence). As DNA, the CDR3 is TGTGCCAGCAGCTTTATTGGGGGGGCGGGCACTGAAGCTTTCTTT. Amino acids: CASSFIGGAGTEAFF.

This chain links TRBV6-6 with TRBJ2-3; the D gene is possibly TRBD1 (6 bases). This CDR3 comprises 16 residues. V lost 0 bases and J lost 0, with 10 bases in between. Germline values: CDR1 MNHNY, CDR2 SVGAGI (reference sequence). The CDR3 DNA follows: TGTGCCAGCAGTTACTCCGGGACACGCAGCACAGATACGCAGTATTTT. It codes for CASSYSGTRSTDTQYF.

V gene TRBV10-3 combines with J gene TRBJ2-1; 9 nucleotides match TRBD2. J gave up 6 bases and V 1 base, and 4 bases lay outside the gene matches. The germline gives CDR1 ENHRY, CDR2 SYGVKD. This CDR3 is built from 15 residues. The CDR3 DNA follows: TGTGCCATCAGTGAGTATCTAGCGGGGACCAATGAGCAGTTCTTC. Protein sequence: CAISEYLAGTNEQFF.

This clone was seen a single time. The chain employs TRBV19 and TRBJ2-7, with 8 bases fitting TRBD2. Per the germline V gene, CDR1 is LNHDA and CDR2 is SQIVND (reference sequence). V lost 6 bases and J lost 0; bases outside the gene matches: 10. The CDR3 loop spans 16 amino acids. CDR3 in DNA: TGTGCCAGTAGCACTAGGGCCGCGGGGGGCTCCTACGAGCAGTACTTC. Residues: CASSTRAAGGSYEQYF.

The chain links TRBV28 to TRBJ2-5, with 9 bases lining up with TRBD2. Germline lookup yields CDR1 MDHEN and CDR2 SYDVKM. V shed 3 bases, J shed 7 bases, and the junction held 12 bases outside the gene matches. The CDR3 runs to 16 residues. CDR3 sequence reads: CASSFSSSGGEGTQYF. In DNA form, the CDR3 reads TGTGCCAGCAGTTTCAGTAGTAGCGGGGGAGAGGGGACCCAGTACTTC. Together with reference TRBV28 and TRBJ2-5, the CDR3 gives the full variable domain: DVKVTQSSRYLVKRTGEKVFLECVQDMDHENMFWYRQDPGLGLRLIYFSYDVKMKEKGDIPEGYSVSREKKERFSLILESASTNQTSMYLCASSFSSSGGEGTQYFGPGTRLLVL.

This chain joins TRBV7-2 and TRBJ2-1; 7 nucleotides line up with TRBD1. Germline V gives CDR1 SGHTA, CDR2 FQGNSA. V was clipped by 5 bases and J by 7 bases; unmatched bases: 11. The CDR3 runs to 15 residues. This chain's CDR3 is CASSLRDRGWNEQFF. The CDR3 region has the DNA TGTGCCAGCAGCCTCCGGGACAGAGGGTGGAATGAGCAGTTCTTC.

The J gene is TRBJ2-7, the V gene TRBV19; 12 bases align to TRBD2. Germline assignment: CDR1 LNHDA and CDR2 SQIVND (reference sequence). The CDR3 has 15 amino acids. V was clipped by 7 bases and J by 4 bases; unmatched bases: 8. As DNA, the CDR3 is TGTGCCAGTACCCTAGCGGGAGGGCCTGGTTACGAGCAGTACTTC. Translated, it gives CASTLAGGPGYEQYF.

This clone was seen more than once but under ten times. This rearrangement joins TRBV14 to TRBJ2-7; D remains ambiguous. V was trimmed by 5 bases and J by 0 bases, leaving 2 bases between them. The CDR3 length is 11 residues. Germline loops: CDR1 SGHDN, CDR2 FVKESK. Here the CDR3 reads CASSYSYEQYF. In nucleotides, the CDR3 is TGTGCCAGCAGCTACTCCTACGAGCAGTACTTC.

This clone has a single count. The germline gene is not matched at one end of the junction; a read error may be the cause. This chain links TRBV25-1 with TRBJ2-5; D uncertain. This CDR3 is built from 13 residues. The germline V gene encodes CDR1 MGHDK and CDR2 SYGVNS. The DNA of the CDR3 is TGTGCCAGCAGTGACGAGTGGGCAGAGGCCCAGTACTTC. This translates into CASSDEWAEAQYF. The full variable domain, in which reference TRBV25-1 and TRBJ2-5 provide the parts outside the CDR3, is EADIYQTPRYLVIGTGKKITLECSQTMGHDKMYWYQQDPGMELHLIHYSYGVNSTEKGDLSSESTVSRIRTEHFPLTLESARPSHTSQYLCASSDEWAEAQYFGPGTRLLVL.

J is TRBJ1-1 and V is TRBV5-1; 9 nucleotides match TRBD1. CDR3 length equals 18 residues. CDR1 and CDR2 (germline): SGHRS, YFSETQ. With V trimmed by 4 bases and J by 5 bases, 18 bases remained unmatched. The CDR3 sequence: CASSPGPGQGGNSTEAFF. DNA of the CDR3: TGCGCCAGCAGCCCCGGACCGGGACAGGGAGGGAACTCTACTGAAGCTTTCTTT. Full variable domain (rest looked up from reference TRBV5-1 and TRBJ1-1): KAGVTQTPRYLIKTRGQQVTLSCSPISGHRSVSWYQQTPGQGLQFLFEYFSETQRNKGNFPGRFSGRQFSNSRSEMNVSTLELGDSALYLCASSPGPGQGGNSTEAFFGQGTRLTVV.

J is TRBJ1-1 and V is TRBV11-3; 7 bases are a match to TRBD1. The CDR3 is 13 amino acids. Germline values: CDR1 SGHNT, CDR2 YENEEA. Trimming cost V 3 bases and J 6 bases; bases outside gene matches: 4. The CDR3, as DNA: TGTGCCAGCAGCTTTGACAGGGTATCTGAAGCTTTCTTT. This sequence encodes CASSFDRVSEAFF.

The chain employs TRBV10-3 and TRBJ2-7, with TRBD2 as a possible D gene (6 bases). CDR3 length: 15 residues. The germline CDR1 and CDR2 sequences are ENHRY and SYGVKD. Between the trimmed V and J ends, which lost 3 bases and 7 bases, there was a span of 19 bases. The CDR3 coding sequence is TGTGCCATCAGTGAAAGCAGGATGGAGGGCGGGGAGCAGTACTTC. Translation: CAISESRMEGGEQYF.

The CDR3: CASSQGTGGEQFF. DNA of the CDR3: TGTGCCAGCAGCCAAGGCACAGGGGGTGAGCAGTTCTTC. This chain uses TRBV14 with TRBJ2-1; 8 positions agree with TRBD1. The ends lost 1 base at V and 9 bases at J; junction bases unmatched: 2. The CDR3 is made up of 13 amino acids. The germline V gene encodes CDR1 SGHDN and CDR2 FVKESK.